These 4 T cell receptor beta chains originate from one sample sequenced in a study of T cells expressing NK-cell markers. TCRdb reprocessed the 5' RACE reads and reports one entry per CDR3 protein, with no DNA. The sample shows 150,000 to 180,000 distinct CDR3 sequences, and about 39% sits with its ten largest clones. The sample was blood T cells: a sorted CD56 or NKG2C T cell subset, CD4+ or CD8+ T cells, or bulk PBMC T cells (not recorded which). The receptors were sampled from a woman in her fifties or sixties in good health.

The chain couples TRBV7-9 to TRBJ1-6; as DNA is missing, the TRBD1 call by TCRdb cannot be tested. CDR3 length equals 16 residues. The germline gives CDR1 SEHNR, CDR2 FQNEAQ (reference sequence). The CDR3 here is CASSSPTQGADSPLHF.

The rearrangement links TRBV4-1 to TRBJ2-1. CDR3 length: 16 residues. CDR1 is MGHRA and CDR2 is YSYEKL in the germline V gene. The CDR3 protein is CASSQVRQEVYNEQFF.

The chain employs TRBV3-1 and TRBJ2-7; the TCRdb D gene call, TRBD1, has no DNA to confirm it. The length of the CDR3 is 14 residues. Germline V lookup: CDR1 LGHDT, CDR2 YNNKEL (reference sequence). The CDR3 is CASRMGQGLPEQYF.

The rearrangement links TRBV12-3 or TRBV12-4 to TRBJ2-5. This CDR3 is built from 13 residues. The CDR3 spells CASSSRSRETQYF.